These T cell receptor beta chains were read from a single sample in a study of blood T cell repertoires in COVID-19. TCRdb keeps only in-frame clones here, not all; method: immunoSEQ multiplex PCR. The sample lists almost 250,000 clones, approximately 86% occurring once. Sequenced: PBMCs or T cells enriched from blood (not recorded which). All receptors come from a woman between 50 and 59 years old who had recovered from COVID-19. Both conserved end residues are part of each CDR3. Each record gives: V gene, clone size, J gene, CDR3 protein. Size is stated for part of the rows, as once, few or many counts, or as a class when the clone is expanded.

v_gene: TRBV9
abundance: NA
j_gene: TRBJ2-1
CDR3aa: CASSVQSGTYNEQFF

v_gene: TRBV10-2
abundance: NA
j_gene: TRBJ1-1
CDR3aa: CAIQTGENTEAFF

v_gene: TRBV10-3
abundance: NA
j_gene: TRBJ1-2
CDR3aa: CAISGGESNYGYTF

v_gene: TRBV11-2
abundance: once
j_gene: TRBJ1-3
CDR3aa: CASSLSTTGIRNTIYF

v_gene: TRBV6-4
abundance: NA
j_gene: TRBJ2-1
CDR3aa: CASSDQDEQFF

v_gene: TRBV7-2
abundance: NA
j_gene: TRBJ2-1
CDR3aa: CASSLSPLTSGTYNEQFF

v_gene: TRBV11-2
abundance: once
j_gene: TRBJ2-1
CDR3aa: CASSRSVNREILYEQFF

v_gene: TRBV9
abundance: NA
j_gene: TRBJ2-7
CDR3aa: CASSLPPYSEQYF

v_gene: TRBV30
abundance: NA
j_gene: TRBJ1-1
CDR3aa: CAWSIRGDAEAFF

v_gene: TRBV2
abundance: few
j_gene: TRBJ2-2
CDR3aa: CASRPLAGATGELFF

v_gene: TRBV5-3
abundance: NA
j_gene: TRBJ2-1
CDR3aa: CARRRVSGSYNEQFF

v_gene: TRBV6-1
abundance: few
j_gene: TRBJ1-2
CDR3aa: CASSEATGANYGYTF

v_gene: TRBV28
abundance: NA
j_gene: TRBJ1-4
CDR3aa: CASTATGTVGKLFF

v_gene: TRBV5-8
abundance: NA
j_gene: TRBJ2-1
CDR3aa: CASSFRSGQGLNEQFF

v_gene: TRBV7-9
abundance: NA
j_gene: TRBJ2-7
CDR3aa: CASSPDSNPRYEQYF

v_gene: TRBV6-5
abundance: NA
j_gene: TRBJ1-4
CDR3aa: CASARVATNEKLFF

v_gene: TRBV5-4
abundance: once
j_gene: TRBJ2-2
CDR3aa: CASSTRTGSTGELFF

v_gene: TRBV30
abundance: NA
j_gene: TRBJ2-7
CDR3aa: CAWREGQGFAYEQYF

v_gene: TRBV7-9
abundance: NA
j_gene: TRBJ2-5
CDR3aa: CASSLGTSGLETQYF

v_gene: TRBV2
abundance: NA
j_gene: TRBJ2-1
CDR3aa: CASSERQYYNEQFF

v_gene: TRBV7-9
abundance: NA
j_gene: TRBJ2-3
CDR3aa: CASSLGVGAGDTDTQYF

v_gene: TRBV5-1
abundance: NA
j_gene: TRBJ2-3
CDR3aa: CASSYIAGVGDTQYF

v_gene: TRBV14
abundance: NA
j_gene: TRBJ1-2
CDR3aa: CASSPLSLAPGYTF

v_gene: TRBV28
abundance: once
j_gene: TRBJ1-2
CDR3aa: CASMRANYGYTF

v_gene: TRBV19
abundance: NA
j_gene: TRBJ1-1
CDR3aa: CASRRGISHTEAFF

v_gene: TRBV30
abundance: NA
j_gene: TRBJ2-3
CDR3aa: CAWSGGTSGSTDTQYF

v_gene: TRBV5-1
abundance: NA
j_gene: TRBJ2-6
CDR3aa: CASSPGQTNSGANVLTF

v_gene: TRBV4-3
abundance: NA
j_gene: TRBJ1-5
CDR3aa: CASSQEKGAGQPQHF

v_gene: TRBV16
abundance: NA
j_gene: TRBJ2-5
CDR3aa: CASSQSAGGETQYF

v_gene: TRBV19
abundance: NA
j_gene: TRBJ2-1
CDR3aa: CASSILAGGNNEQFF

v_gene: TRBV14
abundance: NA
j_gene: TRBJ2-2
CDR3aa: CASSQRTSGSFAGELFF

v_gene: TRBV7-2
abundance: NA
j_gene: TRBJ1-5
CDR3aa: CASSRQIYQPQHF

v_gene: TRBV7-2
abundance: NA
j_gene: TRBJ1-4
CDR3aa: CASSLRRYNEKLFF

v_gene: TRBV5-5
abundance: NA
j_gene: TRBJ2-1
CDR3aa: CASSVTSYEQFF

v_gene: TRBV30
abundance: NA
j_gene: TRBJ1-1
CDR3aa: CACTDTLTEAFF

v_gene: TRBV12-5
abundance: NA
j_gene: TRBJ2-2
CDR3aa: CASGLVLSGRARELFF

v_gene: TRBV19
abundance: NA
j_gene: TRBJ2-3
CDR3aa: CASLDGGSGSNTDTQYF

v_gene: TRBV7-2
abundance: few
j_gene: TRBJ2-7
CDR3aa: CASSLVSQGASEQYF

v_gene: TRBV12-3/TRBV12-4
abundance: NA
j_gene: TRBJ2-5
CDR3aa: CATYRDGETQYF

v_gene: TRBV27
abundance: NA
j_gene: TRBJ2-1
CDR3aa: CASSFRTGGNEQFF

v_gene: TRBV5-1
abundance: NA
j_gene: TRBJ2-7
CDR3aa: CASSLEVAGKNEQYF

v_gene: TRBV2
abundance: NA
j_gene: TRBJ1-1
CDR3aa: CASSGTVSKNTEAFF

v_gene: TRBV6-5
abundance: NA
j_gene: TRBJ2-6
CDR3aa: CASSYSRGTGANVLTF

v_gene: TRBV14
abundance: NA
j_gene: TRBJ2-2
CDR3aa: CASSQVRITGELFF

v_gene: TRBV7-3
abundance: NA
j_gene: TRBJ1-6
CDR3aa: CASSLSGGNSPLHF

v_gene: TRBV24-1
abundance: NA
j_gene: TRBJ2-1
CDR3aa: CATSAPGTSPYNEQFF

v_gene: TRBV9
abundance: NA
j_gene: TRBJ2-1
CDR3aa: CASSVDDRGNEQFF

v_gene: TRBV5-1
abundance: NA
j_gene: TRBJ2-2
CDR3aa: CASSGLVGTGELFF

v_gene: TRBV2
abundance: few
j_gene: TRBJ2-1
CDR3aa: CASSEQINEQFF

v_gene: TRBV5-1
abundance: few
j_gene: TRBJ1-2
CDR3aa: CASSLATGSGYTF

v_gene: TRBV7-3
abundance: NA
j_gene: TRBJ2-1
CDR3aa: CASSLSPIVSGTSNEQFF

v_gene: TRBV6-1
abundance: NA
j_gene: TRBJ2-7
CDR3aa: CASSEARRTSKQYF

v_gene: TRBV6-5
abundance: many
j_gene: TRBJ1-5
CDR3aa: CAIKDRNQPQHF

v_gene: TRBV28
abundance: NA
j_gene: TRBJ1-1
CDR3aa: CASRLRQGGFNTEAFF

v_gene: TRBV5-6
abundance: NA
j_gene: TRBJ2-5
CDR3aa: CASSFAGVHGETQYF